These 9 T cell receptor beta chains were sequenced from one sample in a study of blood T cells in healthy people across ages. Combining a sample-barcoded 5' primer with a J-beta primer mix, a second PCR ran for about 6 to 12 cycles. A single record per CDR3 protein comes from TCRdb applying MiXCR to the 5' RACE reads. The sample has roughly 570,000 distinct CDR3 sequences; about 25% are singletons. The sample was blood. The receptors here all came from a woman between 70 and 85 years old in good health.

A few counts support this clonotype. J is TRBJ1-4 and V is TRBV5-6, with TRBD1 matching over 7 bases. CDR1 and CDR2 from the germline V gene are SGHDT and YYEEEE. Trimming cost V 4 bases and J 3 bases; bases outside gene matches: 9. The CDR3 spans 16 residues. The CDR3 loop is CASSAGQVRSNEKLFF. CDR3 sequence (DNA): TGTGCCAGCAGCGCTGGACAGGTTCGGTCTAATGAAAAACTGTTTTTT.

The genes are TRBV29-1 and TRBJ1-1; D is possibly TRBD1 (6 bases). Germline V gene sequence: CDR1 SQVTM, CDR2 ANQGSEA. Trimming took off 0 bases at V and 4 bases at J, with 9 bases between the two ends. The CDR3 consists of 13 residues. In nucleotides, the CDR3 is TGCAGCGTTGAAGAAGGGGGGGGCACTGAAGCTTTCTTT. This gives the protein CSVEEGGGTEAFF.

CDR3 nucleotides: TGTGCCACCAGTGGCAGGGTCACCGGGGAGCTGTTTTTT. Translating it yields CATSGRVTGELFF. The genes are TRBV24-1 and TRBJ2-2, with D possibly TRBD1 on 5 matching bases. With 5 bases removed from V and 4 bases from J, the gap between germline ends came to 7 bases. There are 13 residues in the CDR3. From germline, CDR1 is KGHDR and CDR2 SFDVKD.

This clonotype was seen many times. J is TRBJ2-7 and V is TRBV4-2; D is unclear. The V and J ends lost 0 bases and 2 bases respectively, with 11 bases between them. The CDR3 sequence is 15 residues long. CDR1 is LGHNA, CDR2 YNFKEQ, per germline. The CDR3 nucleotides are TGTGCCAGCAGCCAAGATAGGCAGGAAACCTACGAGCAGTACTTC. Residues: CASSQDRQETYEQYF.

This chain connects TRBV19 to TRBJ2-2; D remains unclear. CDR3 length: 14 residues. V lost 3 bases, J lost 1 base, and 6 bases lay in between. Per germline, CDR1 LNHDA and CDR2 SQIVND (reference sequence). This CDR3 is CASSIARNTGELFF. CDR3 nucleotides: TGTGCCAGTAGTATTGCCCGGAACACCGGGGAGCTGTTTTTT.

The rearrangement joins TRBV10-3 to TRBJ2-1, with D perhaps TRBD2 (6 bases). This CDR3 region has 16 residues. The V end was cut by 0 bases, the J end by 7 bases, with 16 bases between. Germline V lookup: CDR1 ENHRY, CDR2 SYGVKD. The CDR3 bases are TGTGCCATCAGTGAGTCGAATGGGGGGTATGGGAATGAGCAGTTCTTC. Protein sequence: CAISESNGGYGNEQFF.

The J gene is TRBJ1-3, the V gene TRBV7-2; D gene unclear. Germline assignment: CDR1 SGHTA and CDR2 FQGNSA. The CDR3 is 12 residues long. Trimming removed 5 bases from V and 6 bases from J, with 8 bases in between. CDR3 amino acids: CASSLIENTIYF. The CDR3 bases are TGTGCCAGCAGCCTAATTGAAAACACCATATATTTT.

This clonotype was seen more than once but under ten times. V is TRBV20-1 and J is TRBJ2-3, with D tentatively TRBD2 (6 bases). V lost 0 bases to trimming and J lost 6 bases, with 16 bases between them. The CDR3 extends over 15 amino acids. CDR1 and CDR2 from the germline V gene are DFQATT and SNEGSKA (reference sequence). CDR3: CSARDLGRGADTQYF. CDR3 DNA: TGCAGTGCTAGAGATCTTGGGCGGGGTGCCGATACGCAGTATTTT.

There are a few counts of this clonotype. CDR3 loop: CASSVVSGRTDTQYF. CDR3 DNA: TGTGCCAGCAGCGTAGTTTCGGGGCGCACAGATACGCAGTATTTT. This sequence joins TRBV9 and TRBJ2-3; the D gene could be TRBD1 or TRBD2 (5 bases each). Germline V CDR1 and CDR2: SGDLS, YYNGEE. The CDR3 runs to 15 residues. V lost 0 bases to trimming and J lost 1 base, with 9 bases between them.